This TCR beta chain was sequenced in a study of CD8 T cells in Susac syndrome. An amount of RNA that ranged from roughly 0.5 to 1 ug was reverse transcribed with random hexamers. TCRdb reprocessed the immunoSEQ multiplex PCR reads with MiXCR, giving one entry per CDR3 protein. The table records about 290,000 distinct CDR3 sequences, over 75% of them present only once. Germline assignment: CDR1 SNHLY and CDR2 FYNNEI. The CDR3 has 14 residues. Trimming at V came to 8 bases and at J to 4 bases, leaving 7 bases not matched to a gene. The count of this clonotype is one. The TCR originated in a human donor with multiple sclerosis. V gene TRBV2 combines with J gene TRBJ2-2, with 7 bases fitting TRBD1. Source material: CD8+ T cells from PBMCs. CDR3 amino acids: CASWDRKITGELFF. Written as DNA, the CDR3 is TGTGCCAGCTGGGACAGAAAAATCACCGGGGAGCTGTTTTTT. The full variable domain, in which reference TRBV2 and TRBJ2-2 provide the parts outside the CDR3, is EPEVTQTPSHQVTQMGQEVILRCVPISNHLYFYWYRQILGQKVEFLVSFYNNEISEKSEIFDDQFSVERPDGSNFTLKIRSTKLEDSAMYFCASWDRKITGELFFGEGSRLTVL.